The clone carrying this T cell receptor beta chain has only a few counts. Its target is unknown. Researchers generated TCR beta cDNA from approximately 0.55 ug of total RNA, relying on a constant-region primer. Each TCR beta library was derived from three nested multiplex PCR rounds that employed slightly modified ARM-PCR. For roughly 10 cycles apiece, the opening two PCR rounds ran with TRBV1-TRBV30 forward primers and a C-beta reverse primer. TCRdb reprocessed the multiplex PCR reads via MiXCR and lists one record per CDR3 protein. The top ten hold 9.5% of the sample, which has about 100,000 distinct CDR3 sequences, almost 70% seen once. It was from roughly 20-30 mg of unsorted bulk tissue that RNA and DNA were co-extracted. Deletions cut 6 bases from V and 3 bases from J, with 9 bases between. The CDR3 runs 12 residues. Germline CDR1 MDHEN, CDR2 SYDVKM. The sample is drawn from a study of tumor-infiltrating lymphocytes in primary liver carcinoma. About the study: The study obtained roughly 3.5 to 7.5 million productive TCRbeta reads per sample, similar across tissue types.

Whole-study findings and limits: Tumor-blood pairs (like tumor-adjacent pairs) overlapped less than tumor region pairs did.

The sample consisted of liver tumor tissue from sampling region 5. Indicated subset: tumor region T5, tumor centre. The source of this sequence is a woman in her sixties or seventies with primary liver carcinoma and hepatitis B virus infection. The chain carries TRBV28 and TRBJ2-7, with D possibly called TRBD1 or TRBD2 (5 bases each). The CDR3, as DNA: TGTGCCAGCAGCCGGGACCTCTACGAGCAGTACTTC. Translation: CASSRDLYEQYF.